This T cell receptor beta chain was documented in a study of cytomegalovirus exposure and HLA in healthy donors. V lost 7 bases, J lost 2 bases, and 22 bases lay in between. The CDR3 length is 17 residues. Germline loops: CDR1 LGHNA, CDR2 YNFKEQ. 13 Jbeta primers and 60 Vbeta primers were used for the PCR. Only in-frame clones appear in the TCRdb table, and some are missing; sequencing was by immunoSEQ multiplex PCR. The table includes tens of thousands of clones, more than 60% detected once. The V gene is TRBV4-2, the J gene TRBJ2-3, with D tentatively TRBD2 (6 bases). This TCR was recovered from a male donor in good health and CMV-seropositive. Sequenced input: PBMCs. The CDR3 coding sequence is TGTGCCAGCACCAAGGGCTTCGGGGCGGGAATCACAGATACGCAGTATTTT. Translated: CASTKGFGAGITDTQYF.